Described below is a single TCR beta chain sequence and its context. Germline assignment: CDR1 LNHDA and CDR2 SQIVND (reference sequence). The CDR3 spans 13 residues. V gave up 5 bases and J gave up 4 bases, with 11 bases separating them. The record originates from a study of T cell repertoires in MIS-A myocarditis. Data came from immunoSEQ multiplex PCR; TCRdb stores just in-frame clones and leaves some out. The table shows fewer than 15,000 clones, with just under 75% occurring only once. The receptor's source is a man between 18 and 29 years old with fulminant myocarditis from multisystem inflammatory syndrome in adults (MIS-A) after COVID-19. Sequenced material: left ventricle heart tissue obtained at autopsy. V usage is TRBV19 and J usage is TRBJ1-1, with D uncertain. CDR3 in amino acids: CASSQPGSTEAFF. Written as DNA, the CDR3 is TGTGCCAGTAGTCAGCCGGGGAGCACTGAAGCTTTCTTT.